Below, 25 T cell receptor beta chains from the same sample are listed, as sequenced in a study of HIV-infected patients and healthy controls. All unsorted peripheral T cells were captured because whole blood was used without fractionation. Reverse transcription used approximately 500 ng RNA and constant-region primers for alpha and beta. Separate chain-specific third strand synthesis with multiplexing indices produced the alpha and beta libraries. TCRdb analysed the 5' RACE reads with MiXCR anew, one entry per CDR3 protein. The sample has under 11,000 distinct CDR3 sequences, 8% seen once; the top ten hold approximately 6%. Source material: blood. The receptor set was obtained from an adult in good health.

Relative to its sample, this clonotype is medium-sized. This chain connects TRBV19 to TRBJ2-1; D gene uncertain. Deletions cut 6 bases from V and 0 bases from J, with 12 bases between. Germline loops: CDR1 LNHDA, CDR2 SQIVND (reference sequence). The CDR3 contains 15 residues. Here the CDR3 reads CASRVMADSYNEQFF. The DNA of the CDR3 is TGTGCCAGTAGGGTTATGGCGGACTCCTACAATGAGCAGTTCTTC.

This clonotype was counted ten times or more. This sequence joins TRBV5-1 and TRBJ1-4, with D perhaps matching TRBD1 (6 bases). Germline V lookup: CDR1 SGHRS, CDR2 YFSETQ. Trimming cost V 0 bases and J 6 bases, with 15 bases left between them. The length of the CDR3 is 16 residues. Written as DNA, the CDR3 is TGCGCCAGCAGCTTGGTCGTTAGGGCAGGGGATGAAAAACTGTTTTTT. It yields the protein CASSLVVRAGDEKLFF.

This clonotype was recorded many times. The chain couples TRBV12-3 or TRBV12-4 to TRBJ1-4, with D tentatively TRBD1 (5 bases). The V end was cut by 2 bases, the J end by 8 bases, with 12 bases between. This CDR3 region has 14 residues. DNA of the CDR3: TGTGCCAGCAGTTTATCGGCAGGGCACGAAAAACTGTTTTTT. This gives the protein CASSLSAGHEKLFF.

There are many counts of this clonotype. This rearrangement joins TRBV28 to TRBJ2-4; 9 bases match TRBD1. This CDR3 has 21 amino acids. The V gene's germline CDR1 is MDHEN and CDR2 SYDVKM. The V segment lost 6 bases and the J segment 0 bases; nucleotides outside the gene matches: 21. CDR3 in amino acids: CASSPVVGRTGVGLAKNIQYF. The DNA of the CDR3 is TGTGCCAGCAGCCCCGTAGTAGGACGGACAGGGGTCGGTCTAGCCAAAAACATTCAGTACTTC. The full variable domain, in which reference TRBV28 and TRBJ2-4 provide the parts outside the CDR3, is DVKVTQSSRYLVKRTGEKVFLECVQDMDHENMFWYRQDPGLGLRLIYFSYDVKMKEKGDIPEGYSVSREKKERFSLILESASTNQTSMYLCASSPVVGRTGVGLAKNIQYFGAGTRLSVL.

The sample holds many counts of this clonotype. The genes are TRBV6-2 or TRBV6-3 and TRBJ1-1, with 8 bases matching TRBD1. Germline V gives CDR1 MNHEY, CDR2 SVGEGT. The CDR3 has 15 residues. The trim removed 6 bases at V and 1 base at J, leaving 7 bases unmatched. For the CDR3, the DNA is TGTGCCAGCAGATTTTCGGACAGGGCGAACACTGAAGCTTTCTTT. The encoded protein is CASRFSDRANTEAFF.

This clonotype occurred a few times. The chain couples TRBV4-2 to TRBJ2-7, with TRBD1 matching 8 bases. Germline loops: CDR1 LGHNA, CDR2 YNFKEQ. The CDR3 runs to 20 residues. J lost 2 bases, V lost 0 bases, and 18 bases had no gene match. CDR3 sequence (DNA): TGTGCCAGCAGCCAAGATTGGGTGCGGCAGGGGGCTCCTGCAGCCTACGAGCAGTACTTC. Amino acid sequence: CASSQDWVRQGAPAAYEQYF.

This clonotype was seen ten or more times. The rearrangement joins TRBV7-9 to TRBJ1-3, with D possibly being TRBD1 (6 bases). This CDR3 comprises 14 residues. The germline CDR1 and CDR2 sequences are SEHNR and FQNEAQ (reference sequence). V was pared by 8 bases and J by 7 bases, with 18 bases between. The CDR3 reads CASALGGGENTIYF. In nucleotides, the CDR3 is TGTGCCAGCGCCTTGGGGGGGGGCGAGAACACCATATATTTT.

The sample holds many counts of this clonotype. The V call is TRBV11-2, the J call TRBJ2-1; D perhaps matches TRBD2 (5 bases). CDR1 and CDR2 (germline): SGHAT, FQNNGV. This CDR3 is 16 amino acids long. Trimming pared 3 bases from V and 2 bases from J, leaving 14 bases between. CDR3 nucleotides: TGTGCCAGCAGCTTGATCCTAGCATATACCTACAATGAGCAGTTCTTC. Protein: CASSLILAYTYNEQFF.

This clonotype was recorded at least ten times. The V gene is TRBV19, the J gene TRBJ2-3; D is uncertain. Germline assignment: CDR1 LNHDA and CDR2 SQIVND (reference sequence). The germline V and J ends were trimmed by 4 bases and 3 bases, with 17 bases remaining between them. The CDR3 spans 16 residues. Written as DNA, the CDR3 is TGTGCCAGTAGTACCTCCCGTAGGGCGGCTACAGATACGCAGTATTTT. Amino acids: CASSTSRRAATDTQYF. Using reference TRBV19 and TRBJ2-3 for the parts outside the CDR3, the full variable domain is DGGITQSPKYLFRKEGQNVTLSCEQNLNHDAMYWYRQDPGQGLRLIYYSQIVNDFQKGDIAEGYSVSREKKESFPLTVTSAQKNPTAFYLCASSTSRRAATDTQYFGPGTRLTVL.

This clonotype is labeled as medium-sized. This chain links TRBV6-6 with TRBJ1-5, with D maybe TRBD1 (6 bases). Germline V lookup: CDR1 MNHNY, CDR2 SVGAGI (reference sequence). Trimming pared 5 bases from V and 2 bases from J, leaving 10 bases between. This CDR3 spans 14 amino acids. The CDR3 region has the DNA TGTGCCAGCAGTACTAGGGGGGGCAATCAGCCCCAGCATTTT. Protein product: CASSTRGGNQPQHF.

This clonotype appeared many times. The rearrangement joins TRBV4-3 to TRBJ1-5; D ambiguous. This CDR3 comprises 15 residues. V gave up 0 bases and J gave up 4 bases, with 10 bases separating them. CDR1 LGHNA and CDR2 YSLEER come from the germline V gene. The CDR3 DNA sequence: TGCGCCAGCAGCCAAGACTTTCTCGAGAATCAGCCCCAGCATTTT. It translates to CASSQDFLENQPQHF.

This clonotype was seen at least ten times. V gene TRBV6-6 combines with J gene TRBJ1-6; D is possibly TRBD1 (6 bases). Germline CDR1 MNHNY, CDR2 SVGAGI (reference sequence). The V end was cut by 4 bases, the J end by 6 bases, with 10 bases between. This CDR3 has 14 amino acids. CDR3 region: CASSFQGSNSPLHF. In DNA form, the CDR3 reads TGTGCCAGCAGTTTTCAGGGGAGTAATTCACCCCTCCACTTT.

Sample share makes this clonotype medium-sized. This chain connects TRBV15 to TRBJ2-5, with TRBD1 matching over 7 bases. Germline-derived CDR1 and CDR2 are LNHNV and YYDKDF (reference sequence). V shed 3 bases and J 4 bases; nucleotides not matched to a gene: 8. The CDR3 totals 15 residues. The CDR3 bases are TGTGCCACCAGCAGTTACACAGGGGACCTAGAGACCCAGTACTTC. Protein sequence: CATSSYTGDLETQYF.

At least ten counts were recorded for this clonotype. The genes are TRBV20-1 and TRBJ1-6; possibly TRBD1 for D (5 bases). Trimming took off 6 bases at V and 10 bases at J, with 22 bases between the two ends. This CDR3 has 15 residues. The germline CDR1 and CDR2 sequences are DFQATT and SNEGSKA (reference sequence). CDR3 DNA sequence: TGCAGTGCCCTAAGTGGTGGGGCCAGGCGGTCACCCCTCCACTTT. It is translated as CSALSGGARRSPLHF.

This clonotype is categorized as medium-sized. The chain carries TRBV27 and TRBJ1-5; D gene unclear. CDR1 is MNHEY, CDR2 SMNVEV, per germline (reference sequence). The CDR3 runs to 13 residues. The V end was cut by 3 bases, the J end by 4 bases, with 7 bases between. The CDR3 spells CASSFRRNQPQHF. Here the CDR3 DNA reads TGTGCCAGCAGTTTCCGGAGGAATCAGCCCCAGCATTTT.

This clonotype rates as medium-sized. The chain recombines TRBV2 with TRBJ1-2, with a weak D call TRBD1 (5 bases). CDR3 length equals 10 residues. V was pared by 7 bases and J by 8 bases, with 8 bases between. CDR1 SNHLY and CDR2 FYNNEI come from the germline V gene. As DNA, the CDR3 is TGTGCCAGCAAGGGGCACGGCTACACCTTC. Residues: CASKGHGYTF.

By frequency in the sample, this clonotype is medium-sized. The chain uses TRBV7-2 and TRBJ2-2; TRBD1 agrees at 7 bases. Looked up from germline, CDR1 is SGHTA and CDR2 is FQGNSA. The CDR3 is 13 amino acids. Germline trimming cut 5 bases from V and 6 bases from J; bases unmatched to any gene: 3. CDR3: CASSPQGAGELFF. The CDR3 DNA reads TGTGCCAGCAGCCCTCAGGGGGCCGGGGAGCTGTTTTTT.

This clonotype occurred many times. The V and J genes are TRBV5-5 and TRBJ2-5, with D perhaps being TRBD1 or TRBD2 (7 bases each). CDR1 SGHKS and CDR2 YYEKEE come from the germline V gene (reference sequence). CDR3 length: 17 amino acids. Trimming removed 4 bases from V and 7 bases from J, with 26 bases in between. CDR3 sequence (DNA): TGTGCCAGCAGCCCATACAGGGGTGCTAGCGGTGCGTCGACCCAGTACTTC. This gives the protein CASSPYRGASGASTQYF.

This clonotype rates as medium-sized (0.01 to 0.1%). The chain has TRBV5-1 and TRBJ2-5, with 7 positions matching TRBD1. CDR3 size: 15 residues. The junction had 6 bases not matched to a gene; V was cut back by 3 bases and J by 1 base. In germline, CDR1 is SGHRS, CDR2 YFSETQ. Here the CDR3 DNA reads TGCGCCAGCAGCTGGACCGGGACAGTCCAAGAGACCCAGTACTTC. This encodes CASSWTGTVQETQYF. The full variable domain, rest sourced from reference TRBV5-1 and TRBJ2-5, is KAGVTQTPRYLIKTRGQQVTLSCSPISGHRSVSWYQQTPGQGLQFLFEYFSETQRNKGNFPGRFSGRQFSNSRSEMNVSTLELGDSALYLCASSWTGTVQETQYFGPGTRLLVL.

The V and J genes are TRBV30 and TRBJ2-1; D not certain. Trimming took off 3 bases at V and 2 bases at J, with 14 bases between the two ends. Germline CDR1 and CDR2: GTSNPN and SVGIG (reference sequence). There are 15 residues in the CDR3. CDR3 sequence (DNA): TGTGCCTGGAGGGAGTACGCTCGGCCCTACAATGAGCAGTTCTTC. As protein: CAWREYARPYNEQFF. Together with reference TRBV30 and TRBJ2-1, the CDR3 gives the full variable domain: SQTIHQWPATLVQPVGSPLSLECTVEGTSNPNLYWYRQAAGRGLQLLFYSVGIGQISSEVPQNLSASRPQDRQFILSSKKLLLSDSGFYLCAWREYARPYNEQFFGPGTRLTVL.

This clonotype was observed at least ten times. The chain couples TRBV20-1 to TRBJ1-4, with TRBD1 as a possible D gene (5 bases). The CDR3 loop spans 16 amino acids. Trimming removed 1 base from V and 10 bases from J, with 22 bases in between. CDR1 is DFQATT, CDR2 SNEGSKA, per germline (reference sequence). CDR3 sequence reads: CSARAGDGDFFGKLFF. The CDR3, as DNA: TGCAGTGCTAGAGCGGGGGACGGTGACTTTTTTGGAAAACTGTTTTTT.

At least ten counts were recorded for this clonotype. V and J are TRBV7-2 and TRBJ2-1, with unresolved D. Trimming took 10 bases from V and 8 from J, leaving 24 bases between them. The CDR3 loop spans 15 amino acids. The germline V gene encodes CDR1 SGHTA and CDR2 FQGNSA. The CDR3 coding sequence is TGTGCCACCGTACCAAGGGCCAATCAAGTCGATGAGCAGTTCTTC. It yields the protein CATVPRANQVDEQFF. The full variable domain, in which reference TRBV7-2 and TRBJ2-1 provide the parts outside the CDR3, is GAGVSQSPSNKVTEKGKDVELRCDPISGHTALYWYRQSLGQGLEFLIYFQGNSAPDKSGLPSDRFSAERTGGSVSTLTIQRTQQEDSAVYLCATVPRANQVDEQFFGPGTRLTVL.

This clonotype was seen at least ten times. V is TRBV12-3 or TRBV12-4 and J is TRBJ2-7; 9 nucleotides match TRBD2. V shed 4 bases, J shed 2 bases, and the junction held 18 bases outside the gene matches. The CDR3 is 19 amino acids. CDR3 amino acids: CASSWGWNSGRVGPYEQYF. The CDR3, as DNA: TGTGCCAGCAGTTGGGGGTGGAATAGCGGGAGAGTTGGGCCCTACGAGCAGTACTTC.

The chain is built from TRBV7-9 and TRBJ2-7, with 8 nucleotides matching TRBD2. Germline V gives CDR1 SEHNR, CDR2 FQNEAQ (reference sequence). J was trimmed by 3 bases and V by 5 bases; bases with no gene match: 9. CDR3 length: 15 residues. The CDR3 DNA reads TGTGCCAGCAGCCCCGGCGGGGGGAGAGGCTACGAGCAGTACTTC. Protein sequence: CASSPGGGRGYEQYF.

The chain carries TRBV5-1 and TRBJ2-5; 10 nucleotides align to TRBD2. After removal of 1 base from V and 2 bases from J, the junction contained 2 bases not matched to a gene. The CDR3 length is 15 residues. The germline V gene has CDR1 SGHRS and CDR2 YFSETQ. CDR3 sequence reads: CASSLLLAGQETQYF. The CDR3 DNA reads as TGCGCCAGCAGCTTGCTACTAGCGGGGCAAGAGACCCAGTACTTC.